These 5 T cell receptor beta chains originate from one sample sequenced in a study of T cell changes during pregnancy in multiple sclerosis. Only in-frame clones appear in the TCRdb table, and some are missing; sequencing was by immunoSEQ multiplex PCR. The sample shows around 88,000 clones, around 92% of them seen only once. This specimen was peripheral blood, taken after pregnancy. The receptors were gathered from a female donor in good health, enrolled as a control in a pregnancy study.

This clone was picked up one time. V is TRBV5-5 and J is TRBJ1-1; D uncertain. V was trimmed by 0 bases and J by 1 base, leaving 13 bases between them. The CDR3 runs 16 residues. In germline, CDR1 is SGHKS, CDR2 YYEKEE (reference sequence). The DNA for the CDR3 is TGTGCCAGCAGCTTGGCCCGGCGAGGCAAGAACACTGAAGCTTTCTTT. It encodes CASSLARRGKNTEAFF.

The V and J genes are TRBV2 and TRBJ1-4; a weak D match, TRBD1 (6 bases). The CDR3 covers 14 residues. The germline V gene encodes CDR1 SNHLY and CDR2 FYNNEI. The germline V and J ends were trimmed by 3 bases and 5 bases, with 10 bases remaining between them. This chain's CDR3 is CASSDSGGNEKLFF. The CDR3 DNA reads as TGTGCCAGCAGTGACTCTGGGGGCAATGAAAAACTGTTTTTT.

The chain combines TRBV19 with TRBJ2-3; D perhaps matches TRBD2 (6 bases). CDR3 length equals 14 residues. CDR1 and CDR2 from the germline V gene are LNHDA and SQIVND (reference sequence). V lost 8 bases to trimming and J lost 4 bases, with 16 bases between them. CDR3 DNA sequence: TGTGCCAGTCAGACTAGTAGATTCTCAGATACGCAGTATTTT. Translation: CASQTSRFSDTQYF. Looking up the rest from reference TRBV19 and TRBJ2-3 gives the full variable domain: DGGITQSPKYLFRKEGQNVTLSCEQNLNHDAMYWYRQDPGQGLRLIYYSQIVNDFQKGDIAEGYSVSREKKESFPLTVTSAQKNPTAFYLCASQTSRFSDTQYFGPGTRLTVL.

This clone was counted only a few times. The chain combines TRBV11-2 with TRBJ1-5, with D uncertain. The germline V gene has CDR1 SGHAT and CDR2 FQNNGV. Trimming pared 3 bases from V and 5 bases from J, leaving 8 bases between. The CDR3 spans 13 residues. The CDR3 DNA sequence: TGTGCCAGCAGCTTCTTTGGAGATCAGCCCCAGCATTTT. Residues: CASSFFGDQPQHF.

The chain joins TRBV7-8 to TRBJ2-7; D ambiguous. The V end lost 1 base, the J end lost 4 bases, and 8 bases lay between the germline ends. This CDR3 spans 13 amino acids. Germline V gene lookup returns CDR1 SGHVS and CDR2 FQNEAQ. CDR3 DNA: TGTGCCAGCAGCTTAGTTGAGGAGTACGAGCAGTACTTC. Translating gives CASSLVEEYEQYF.